A single sample is the source of the 26 T cell receptor beta chains below, sequenced in a study of shared clonotypes between healthy human individuals. The assay was immunoSEQ multiplex PCR, and TCRdb's table has in-frame clones only and misses some. The table lists over 2 million clones, 85% to 95% of them singletons. The sequencing input was naive CD4+ T cells sorted from blood. Subset here: CD45RA+ positively selected. The source of these receptors is a man between 18 and 29 years old in good health.

J is TRBJ2-5 and V is TRBV9, with 8 bases lining up with TRBD2. The CDR3 has 16 residues. V lost 0 bases, J lost 6 bases, and 10 bases stayed unmatched. Per germline, CDR1 SGDLS and CDR2 YYNGEE. The CDR3 DNA sequence: TGTGCCAGCAGCGTAGGGTATAGCGGGGCGTCAAAGACCCAGTACTTC. It is translated as CASSVGYSGASKTQYF.

This clone showed up just a few times. V gene TRBV13 combines with J gene TRBJ2-2; D uncertain. The V gene lost 3 bases and the J gene lost 1 base, with 9 bases spanning the gap. The CDR3 length is 15 residues. Germline CDR1 PRHDT, CDR2 FYEKMQ (reference sequence). Written as DNA, the CDR3 is TGTGCCAGCAGCTTGACCGCCGGGAACACCGGGGAGCTGTTTTTT. Translating gives CASSLTAGNTGELFF.

The chain links TRBV10-3 to TRBJ2-5; the D gene is possibly TRBD2 (6 bases). Looked up from germline, CDR1 is ENHRY and CDR2 is SYGVKD. With 3 bases removed from V and 1 base from J, the gap between germline ends came to 9 bases. This CDR3 is 14 amino acids long. CDR3 region: CAISDGGVQETQYF. The CDR3, as DNA: TGTGCCATCAGTGATGGAGGGGTCCAAGAGACCCAGTACTTC.

V usage is TRBV7-9 and J usage is TRBJ1-3, with TRBD1 as a possible D gene (5 bases). V lost 0 bases to trimming and J lost 0 bases, with 12 bases between them. The CDR3 is 17 residues long. The germline CDR1 and CDR2 sequences are SEHNR and FQNEAQ (reference sequence). The CDR3 nucleotides read TGTGCCAGCAGCTTAGCGGCTGACAGTCTCTCTGGAAACACCATATATTTT. Translated, it gives CASSLAADSLSGNTIYF.

The chain links TRBV19 to TRBJ2-2; 11 bases map to TRBD2. CDR1 and CDR2 from the germline V gene are LNHDA and SQIVND (reference sequence). The CDR3 loop spans 14 amino acids. Trimming cost V 11 bases and J 1 base; bases outside gene matches: 3. The CDR3 loop reads CASGLAENTGELFF. DNA of the CDR3: TGTGCCTCGGGACTAGCGGAGAACACCGGGGAGCTGTTTTTT.

The V and J genes are TRBV18 and TRBJ2-3; D not certain. Germline V gene sequence: CDR1 KGHSH, CDR2 LQKENI. The CDR3 spans 13 residues. The V and J ends lost 6 bases and 6 bases respectively, with 13 bases between them. The CDR3 protein is CASSPEVDDTQYF. As DNA, the CDR3 is TGTGCCAGCTCCCCAGAGGTAGATGATACGCAGTATTTT. The whole variable domain, remainder taken from reference TRBV18 and TRBJ2-3, is NAGVMQNPRHLVRRRGQEARLRCSPMKGHSHVYWYRQLPEEGLKFMVYLQKENIIDESGMPKERFSAEFPKEGPSILRIQQVVRGDSAAYFCASSPEVDDTQYFGPGTRLTVL.

The chain employs TRBV10-3 and TRBJ1-2, with D hard to call. The CDR3 has 13 residues. Germline V gene lookup returns CDR1 ENHRY and CDR2 SYGVKD. The V gene lost 7 bases and the J gene lost 8 bases, with 17 bases spanning the gap. In DNA, the CDR3 is TGTGCCATCACCCCGGACGTCCCCGGAGGCTACACCTTC. Its translation: CAITPDVPGGYTF.

The chain links TRBV11-1 to TRBJ2-7; 8 bases are shared with TRBD1. Germline-derived CDR1 and CDR2 are SGHAT and FQDESV (reference sequence). The trim removed 5 bases at V and 0 bases at J, leaving 12 bases unmatched. This CDR3 has 17 residues. The CDR3 region is CASSPGGWTGTSYEQYF. The CDR3 DNA is TGTGCCAGCAGCCCAGGGGGCTGGACAGGGACCTCCTACGAGCAGTACTTC.

The gene calls are TRBV11-2 and TRBJ2-7, with 9 bases that match TRBD2. Germline CDR1 is SGHAT and CDR2 is FQNNGV. V was pared by 0 bases and J by 9 bases, with 12 bases of the junction left unmatched. The CDR3 extends over 16 amino acids. CDR3 in DNA: TGTGCCAGCAGCTTAGATCGGCTAGCGGGGACTATTGGGCAGTACTTC. It yields the protein CASSLDRLAGTIGQYF. Looking up the rest from reference TRBV11-2 and TRBJ2-7 gives the full variable domain: EAGVAQSPRYKIIEKRQSVAFWCNPISGHATLYWYQQILGQGPKLLIQFQNNGVVDDSQLPKDRFSAERLKGVDSTLKIQPAKLEDSAVYLCASSLDRLAGTIGQYFGPGTRLTVT.

This chain links TRBV12-5 with TRBJ2-7; 11 bases fit TRBD1. This CDR3 has 16 residues. Trimming removed 0 bases from V and 2 bases from J; junction bases left unmatched: 3. CDR1 and CDR2 (germline): LGHNT, FRNRAP. The CDR3, as DNA: TGTGCTAGTGGTTTGGTTAAGGGACAGGGGGCCTACGAGCAGTACTTC. It translates to CASGLVKGQGAYEQYF.

The chain recombines TRBV18 with TRBJ1-4, with D uncertain. The CDR3 is made up of 15 amino acids. Trimming shortened V by 2 bases and J by 0 bases, and 7 bases separated the two germline ends. Per the germline V gene, CDR1 is KGHSH and CDR2 is LQKENI. The CDR3 DNA is TGTGCCAGCTCACCAGGGAGTGCAACTAATGAAAAACTGTTTTTT. This sequence encodes CASSPGSATNEKLFF. The full variable domain, in which reference TRBV18 and TRBJ1-4 provide the parts outside the CDR3, is NAGVMQNPRHLVRRRGQEARLRCSPMKGHSHVYWYRQLPEEGLKFMVYLQKENIIDESGMPKERFSAEFPKEGPSILRIQQVVRGDSAAYFCASSPGSATNEKLFFGSGTQLSVL.

This clone turned up a few times. The identical CDR3 is also encoded by other nucleotide sequences in the sample. The rearrangement joins TRBV5-1 to TRBJ2-1; D possibly uses TRBD1 or TRBD2 (5 bases each). Trimming left V 0 bases short and J 0 bases short, with 7 bases between. CDR1 SGHRS and CDR2 YFSETQ come from the germline V gene. The CDR3 extends over 15 amino acids. CDR3 residues: CASSLDGGSYNEQFF. DNA for the CDR3: TGCGCCAGCAGCTTGGATGGGGGCTCCTACAATGAGCAGTTCTTC. Looking up the rest from reference TRBV5-1 and TRBJ2-1 gives the full variable domain: KAGVTQTPRYLIKTRGQQVTLSCSPISGHRSVSWYQQTPGQGLQFLFEYFSETQRNKGNFPGRFSGRQFSNSRSEMNVSTLELGDSALYLCASSLDGGSYNEQFFGPGTRLTVL.

The chain carries TRBV6-5 and TRBJ2-7; 9 positions agree with TRBD1. Germline-derived CDR1 and CDR2 are MNHEY and SVGAGI. The V and J ends lost 5 bases and 5 bases, in that order; junction bases with no gene match: 7. The CDR3 totals 14 residues. The CDR3: CASSDRDRVNEQYF. Written as DNA, the CDR3 is TGTGCCAGCAGTGACCGGGACAGGGTAAACGAGCAGTACTTC.

There are a few counts of this clone. The gene calls are TRBV25-1 and TRBJ2-2; either TRBD1 or TRBD2 may supply D (5 bases each). The CDR3 loop spans 14 amino acids. Per germline, CDR1 MGHDK and CDR2 SYGVNS. The germline V and J ends were trimmed by 6 bases and 0 bases, with 8 bases remaining between them. The CDR3 region has the DNA TGTGCCAGCAGCCGGGGCCCGAACACCGGGGAGCTGTTTTTT. It is translated as CASSRGPNTGELFF. Based on the CDR3 plus reference TRBV25-1 and TRBJ2-2, the full variable domain is EADIYQTPRYLVIGTGKKITLECSQTMGHDKMYWYQQDPGMELHLIHYSYGVNSTEKGDLSSESTVSRIRTEHFPLTLESARPSHTSQYLCASSRGPNTGELFFGEGSRLTVL.

V usage is TRBV5-1 and J usage is TRBJ1-1; D perhaps matches TRBD1 (5 bases). Trimming shortened V by 5 bases and J by 2 bases, and 16 bases separated the two germline ends. Per germline, CDR1 SGHRS and CDR2 YFSETQ. The CDR3 consists of 15 residues. The CDR3 is CASRTGPNFNTEAFF. The CDR3 DNA reads TGCGCCAGCAGGACGGGGCCCAACTTTAACACTGAAGCTTTCTTT.

This rearrangement joins TRBV28 to TRBJ1-5; a possible D gene is TRBD1 (5 bases). With 10 bases removed from V and 4 bases from J, the gap between germline ends came to 14 bases. This CDR3 contains 13 residues. The V gene's germline CDR1 is MDHEN and CDR2 SYDVKM. The CDR3 here is CATALTGNQPQHF. The CDR3 nucleotides read TGTGCCACCGCCCTCACAGGAAATCAGCCCCAGCATTTT.

The table lists this clone with a count of one. The chain carries TRBV14 and TRBJ1-2; 9 positions match TRBD1. After removal of 1 base from V and 4 bases from J, the junction contained 4 bases not matched to a gene. From germline, CDR1 is SGHDN and CDR2 FVKESK. The CDR3 contains 15 residues. CDR3 DNA sequence: TGTGCCAGCAGCCAAGCTGGGACAGGGACCTATGGCTACACCTTC. Amino acids: CASSQAGTGTYGYTF. The whole variable domain, remainder taken from reference TRBV14 and TRBJ1-2, is EAGVTQFPSHSVIEKGQTVTLRCDPISGHDNLYWYRRVMGKEIKFLLHFVKESKQDESGMPNNRFLAERTGGTYSTLKVQPAELEDSGVYFCASSQAGTGTYGYTFGSGTRLTVV.

The chain carries TRBV10-1 and TRBJ2-1, with 12 bases matching TRBD2. The CDR3 consists of 13 residues. With V trimmed by 4 bases and J by 10 bases, 2 bases remained unmatched. Germline CDR1 WNHNN, CDR2 SYGVQD (reference sequence). CDR3 region: CASSVTSGREQFF. The CDR3 bases are TGCGCCAGCAGTGTAACTAGCGGGAGGGAGCAGTTCTTC.

The DNA for the CDR3 is TGCGCCAGCAGTCAACCGGGACTAGCGGGAGCGAATGAGCAGTTCTTC. Translation: CASSQPGLAGANEQFF. The chain has TRBV23-1 and TRBJ2-1, with 14 bases identical to TRBD2. TRBV23-1 is given ORF status, its function remaining uncertain. CDR3 length equals 16 residues. The ends lost 2 bases at V and 7 bases at J; junction bases unmatched: 4.

The chain employs TRBV7-9 and TRBJ2-5; D remains ambiguous. Trimming pared 7 bases from V and 0 bases from J, leaving 3 bases between. The CDR3 covers 11 residues. The germline V gene encodes CDR1 SEHNR and CDR2 FQNEAQ (reference sequence). The CDR3 DNA reads as TGTGCCAGCAACGACCAAGAGACCCAGTACTTC. Amino acid sequence: CASNDQETQYF.

The chain has TRBV5-1 and TRBJ2-3; possibly TRBD2 for D (6 bases). The CDR3 length is 14 residues. Germline-derived CDR1 and CDR2 are SGHRS and YFSETQ. V was pared by 4 bases and J by 2 bases, with 11 bases between. The CDR3, as DNA: TGCGCCAGCAGCGACGGCGGGAACACAGATACGCAGTATTTT. This codes for CASSDGGNTDTQYF. The full variable domain, with the rest looked up from reference TRBV5-1 and TRBJ2-3, is KAGVTQTPRYLIKTRGQQVTLSCSPISGHRSVSWYQQTPGQGLQFLFEYFSETQRNKGNFPGRFSGRQFSNSRSEMNVSTLELGDSALYLCASSDGGNTDTQYFGPGTRLTVL.

Comments on this clone: Other DNA variants within this sample encode the same CDR3. The V and J genes are TRBV6-5 and TRBJ1-6, with TRBD1 as a possible D gene (6 bases). CDR1 is MNHEY and CDR2 is SVGAGI in the germline V gene. This CDR3 has 14 residues. Trimming stripped 2 bases from V and 6 bases from J, with 8 bases between. For the CDR3, the DNA is TGTGCCAGCAGTTACGGACAGAGTAATTCACCCCTCCACTTT. Its protein is CASSYGQSNSPLHF.

V gene TRBV7-6 combines with J gene TRBJ1-2; D may be TRBD1 (5 bases). Deletions cut 3 bases from V and 7 bases from J, with 12 bases between. Germline V gene sequence: CDR1 SGHVS, CDR2 FNYEAQ. The CDR3 length is 13 residues. This chain's CDR3 is CASSFNQGTGYTF. The CDR3 DNA follows: TGTGCCAGCAGCTTTAATCAGGGCACTGGCTACACCTTC.

J is TRBJ2-2 and V is TRBV10-3, with TRBD2 matching 8 bases. V trimming: 7 bases; J trimming: 6 bases; junction bases outside the gene matches: 10. In germline, CDR1 is ENHRY, CDR2 SYGVKD. CDR3 length: 15 amino acids. The CDR3 sequence is CAITNGLARAGELFF. CDR3 coding DNA: TGTGCCATCACCAATGGACTAGCTCGAGCCGGGGAGCTGTTTTTT.

The chain employs TRBV4-3 and TRBJ2-7; maybe TRBD2 (5 bases). There are 15 residues in the CDR3. Germline CDR1 reads LGHNA; CDR2 reads YSLEER. Between the trimmed V and J ends, which lost 1 base and 2 bases, there was a span of 12 bases. CDR3 residues: CASSQVASPTYEQYF. For the CDR3, the DNA is TGCGCCAGCAGCCAAGTCGCTAGCCCCACCTACGAGCAGTACTTC.

V usage is TRBV27 and J usage is TRBJ1-5; 9 nucleotides align to TRBD1. V lost 5 bases and J lost 7; bases outside the gene matches: 9. The germline V gene encodes CDR1 MNHEY and CDR2 SMNVEV (reference sequence). CDR3 length: 15 residues. Here the CDR3 reads CASSRTGEGGQPQHF. The CDR3 coding sequence is TGTGCCAGCAGTCGGACAGGGGAAGGGGGACAGCCCCAGCATTTT.